One sample yielded the 3 T cell receptor beta chains listed below, sequenced in a study of breast tumors, draining lymph nodes, adjacent tissues. Breast cancer patients provided tissue from their axillary draining lymph nodes. Via MiXCR, TCRdb re-called the multiplex PCR reads, giving one row per CDR3 protein. Among 150,000 to 250,000 distinct CDR3 sequences listed, about 32% were seen once. The sequenced sample was axillary lymph node tissue. The source of these receptors is a female donor with breast cancer. Some clones in this sample may be carry-over from other donors' samples.

Details on this clonotype: The junction departs from germline at one end; a sequencing error may be responsible. The rearrangement links TRBV5-4 to TRBJ2-3, with 8 bases fitting TRBD2. Germline CDR1 is SGHNT and CDR2 is YYREEE (reference sequence). This CDR3 has 17 amino acids. CDR3 bases: TGTGCCAGCGGCTTGGCCGGGGGGGGGGCCTCCACAGATACGCAGTATTTT. Translating gives CASGLAGGGASTDTQYF.

This clonotype was observed a few times. The chain combines TRBV6-2 or TRBV6-3 with TRBJ1-5, with 10 bases identical to TRBD1. V trimming: 5 bases; J trimming: 0 bases; junction bases outside the gene matches: 7. This CDR3 comprises 17 residues. Germline lookup yields CDR1 MNHEY and CDR2 SVGEGT. The CDR3 DNA follows: TGTGCCAGCAGTCAATCCGGGACAGGGGATAGCAATCAGCCCCAGCATTTT. Amino acid sequence: CASSQSGTGDSNQPQHF.

This chain joins TRBV28 and TRBJ2-1; TRBD2 matches at 13 bases. V dropped 5 bases and J dropped 4; count of bases not matched to a gene: 8. CDR3 length: 17 residues. CDR1 MDHEN and CDR2 SYDVKM come from the germline V gene. In DNA, the CDR3 is TGTGCCAGCAGTCCCGGGACTAGCGGGAAAGGGTACAATGAGCAGTTCTTC. The encoded protein is CASSPGTSGKGYNEQFF. Full variable domain (outside the CDR3, taken from reference TRBV28 and TRBJ2-1): DVKVTQSSRYLVKRTGEKVFLECVQDMDHENMFWYRQDPGLGLRLIYFSYDVKMKEKGDIPEGYSVSREKKERFSLILESASTNQTSMYLCASSPGTSGKGYNEQFFGPGTRLTVL.